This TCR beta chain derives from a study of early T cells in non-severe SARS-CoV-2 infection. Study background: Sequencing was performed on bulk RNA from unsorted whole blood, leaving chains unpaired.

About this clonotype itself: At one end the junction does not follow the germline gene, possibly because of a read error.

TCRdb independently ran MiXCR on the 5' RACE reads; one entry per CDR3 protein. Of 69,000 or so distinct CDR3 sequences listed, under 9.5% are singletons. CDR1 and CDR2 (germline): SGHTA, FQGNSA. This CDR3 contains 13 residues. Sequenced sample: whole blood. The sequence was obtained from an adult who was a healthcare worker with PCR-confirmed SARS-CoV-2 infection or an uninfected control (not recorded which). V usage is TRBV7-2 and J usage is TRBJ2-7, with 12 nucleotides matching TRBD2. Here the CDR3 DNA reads TGTGCCAGCAGCACACCGGGACTAGCGGGCGGGGACTTC. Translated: CASSTPGLAGGDF.